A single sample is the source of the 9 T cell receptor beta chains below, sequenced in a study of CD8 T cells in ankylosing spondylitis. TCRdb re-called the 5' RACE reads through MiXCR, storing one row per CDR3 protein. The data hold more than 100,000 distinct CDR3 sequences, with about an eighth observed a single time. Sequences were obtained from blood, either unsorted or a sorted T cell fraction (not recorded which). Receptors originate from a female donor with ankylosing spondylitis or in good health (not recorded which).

In DNA, the CDR3 is TGTGCCAGCATTGGGGACAGAAACACTGAAGCTTTCTTT. Protein product: CASIGDRNTEAFF. The chain employs TRBV27 and TRBJ1-1; 7 nucleotides line up with TRBD1. Germline V CDR1 and CDR2: MNHEY, SMNVEV (reference sequence). Trimming removed 7 bases from V and 2 bases from J; junction bases left unmatched: 4. CDR3 length equals 13 residues.

The DNA for the CDR3 is TGCGCCAGCAGCTTGGATTCAGGGCGGGTGACTGAAGCTTTCTTT. Protein: CASSLDSGRVTEAFF. This chain joins TRBV5-1 and TRBJ1-1; D possibly corresponds to TRBD1 (5 bases). The CDR3 extends over 15 amino acids. Germline V gives CDR1 SGHRS, CDR2 YFSETQ. Deletions cut 0 bases from V and 5 bases from J, with 14 bases between.

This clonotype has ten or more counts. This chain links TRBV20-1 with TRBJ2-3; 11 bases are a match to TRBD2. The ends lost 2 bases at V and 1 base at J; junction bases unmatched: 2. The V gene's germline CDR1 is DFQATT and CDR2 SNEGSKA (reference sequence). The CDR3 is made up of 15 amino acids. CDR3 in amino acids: CSARQTSGGTDTQYF. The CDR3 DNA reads TGCAGTGCTAGACAGACTAGCGGGGGCACAGATACGCAGTATTTT.

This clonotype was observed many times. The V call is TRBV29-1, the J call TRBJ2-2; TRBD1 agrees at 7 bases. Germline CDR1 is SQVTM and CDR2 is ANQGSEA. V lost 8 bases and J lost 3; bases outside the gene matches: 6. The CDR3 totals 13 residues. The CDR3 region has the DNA TGCAGCTTCCGACAGGGCTACACCGGGGAGCTGTTTTTT. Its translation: CSFRQGYTGELFF.

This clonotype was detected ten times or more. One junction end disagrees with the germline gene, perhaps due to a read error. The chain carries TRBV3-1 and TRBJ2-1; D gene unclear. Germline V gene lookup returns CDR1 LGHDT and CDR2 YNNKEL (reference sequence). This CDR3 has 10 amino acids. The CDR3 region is CASSQGTIVF. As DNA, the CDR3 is TGTGCCAGCAGCCAAGGAACAATTGTCTTC.

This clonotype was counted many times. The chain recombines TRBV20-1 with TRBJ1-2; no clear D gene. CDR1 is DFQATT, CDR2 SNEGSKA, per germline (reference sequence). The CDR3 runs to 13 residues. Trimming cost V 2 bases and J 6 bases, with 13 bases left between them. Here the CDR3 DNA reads TGCAGTGCTAGAAGGTCAAAGGGAGATGGCTACACCTTC. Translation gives CSARRSKGDGYTF.

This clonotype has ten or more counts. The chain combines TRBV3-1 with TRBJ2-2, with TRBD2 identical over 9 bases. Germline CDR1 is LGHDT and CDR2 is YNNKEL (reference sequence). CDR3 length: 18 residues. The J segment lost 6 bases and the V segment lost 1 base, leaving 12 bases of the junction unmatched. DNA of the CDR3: TGTGCCAGCAGCCAAGTTGTAGCGGGAGAATTTATGCCCGGGGAGCTGTTTTTT. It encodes CASSQVVAGEFMPGELFF.

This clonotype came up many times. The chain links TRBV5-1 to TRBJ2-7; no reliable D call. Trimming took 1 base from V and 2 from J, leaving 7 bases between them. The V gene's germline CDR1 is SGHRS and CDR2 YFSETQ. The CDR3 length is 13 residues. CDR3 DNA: TGCGCCAGCAGCTTGACCGCGCCCTACGAGCAGTACTTC. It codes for CASSLTAPYEQYF.

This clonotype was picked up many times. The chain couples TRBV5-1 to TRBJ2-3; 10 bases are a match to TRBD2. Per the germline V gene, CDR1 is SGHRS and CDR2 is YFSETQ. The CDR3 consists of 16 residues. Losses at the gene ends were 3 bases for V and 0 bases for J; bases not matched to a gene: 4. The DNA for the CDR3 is TGCGCCAGCAGCTATTCTAGCGGGGGTAGCACAGATACGCAGTATTTT. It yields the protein CASSYSSGGSTDTQYF.